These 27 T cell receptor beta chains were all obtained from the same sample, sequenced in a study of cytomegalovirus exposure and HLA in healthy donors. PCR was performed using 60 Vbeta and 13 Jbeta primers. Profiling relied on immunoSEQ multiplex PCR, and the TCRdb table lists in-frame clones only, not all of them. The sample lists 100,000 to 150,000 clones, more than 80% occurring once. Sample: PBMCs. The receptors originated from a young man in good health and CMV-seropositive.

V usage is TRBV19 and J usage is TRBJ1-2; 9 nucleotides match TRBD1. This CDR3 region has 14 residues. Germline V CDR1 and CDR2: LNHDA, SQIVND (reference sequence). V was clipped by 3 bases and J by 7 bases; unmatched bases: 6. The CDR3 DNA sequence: TGTGCCAGTAGTATTGACAGGGGGACCAGTGGCTACACCTTC. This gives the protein CASSIDRGTSGYTF.

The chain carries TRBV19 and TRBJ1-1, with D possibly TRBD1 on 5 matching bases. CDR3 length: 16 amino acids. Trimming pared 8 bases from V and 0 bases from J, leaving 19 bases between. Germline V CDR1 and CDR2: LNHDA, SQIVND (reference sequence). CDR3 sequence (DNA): TGTGCCAGTTCCTTTCGGGGGAGAAGGATGAACACTGAAGCTTTCTTT. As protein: CASSFRGRRMNTEAFF. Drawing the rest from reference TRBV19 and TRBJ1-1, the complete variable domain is DGGITQSPKYLFRKEGQNVTLSCEQNLNHDAMYWYRQDPGQGLRLIYYSQIVNDFQKGDIAEGYSVSREKKESFPLTVTSAQKNPTAFYLCASSFRGRRMNTEAFFGQGTRLTVV.

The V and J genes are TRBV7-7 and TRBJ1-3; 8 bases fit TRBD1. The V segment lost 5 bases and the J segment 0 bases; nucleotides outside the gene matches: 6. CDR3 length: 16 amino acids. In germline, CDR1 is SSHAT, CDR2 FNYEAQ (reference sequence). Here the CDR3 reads CASSLETGVSGNTIYF. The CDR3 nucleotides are TGTGCCAGCAGCCTCGAGACAGGGGTCTCTGGAAACACCATATATTTT.

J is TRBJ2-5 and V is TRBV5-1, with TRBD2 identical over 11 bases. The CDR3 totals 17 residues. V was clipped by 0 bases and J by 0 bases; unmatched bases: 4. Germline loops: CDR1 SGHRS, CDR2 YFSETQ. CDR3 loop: CASSLVPSGGYQETQYF. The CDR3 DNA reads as TGCGCCAGCAGCTTGGTACCTAGCGGGGGGTACCAAGAGACCCAGTACTTC.

DNA for the CDR3: TGTGCCAGCAGTGAAGTTAAGGGGCGTAGCTATGGCTACACCTTC. This encodes CASSEVKGRSYGYTF. The chain recombines TRBV6-1 with TRBJ1-2, with a possible D match to TRBD1 (5 bases). Trimming pared 1 base from V and 4 bases from J, leaving 13 bases between. In germline, CDR1 is MNHNS, CDR2 SASEGT. The CDR3 is made up of 15 amino acids.

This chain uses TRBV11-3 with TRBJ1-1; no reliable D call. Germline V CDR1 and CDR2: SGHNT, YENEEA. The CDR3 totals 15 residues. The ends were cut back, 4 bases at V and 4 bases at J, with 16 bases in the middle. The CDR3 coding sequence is TGTGCCAGCAGCTCAAGCGCCGGGGATGCCACTGAAGCTTTCTTT. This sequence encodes CASSSSAGDATEAFF.

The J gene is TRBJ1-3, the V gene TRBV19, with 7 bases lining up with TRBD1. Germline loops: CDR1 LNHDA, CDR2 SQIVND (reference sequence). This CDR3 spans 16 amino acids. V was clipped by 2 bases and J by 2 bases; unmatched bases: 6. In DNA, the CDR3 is TGTGCCAGTAGTATAAACAGGGGTGAACCTGGAAACACCATATATTTT. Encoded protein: CASSINRGEPGNTIYF.

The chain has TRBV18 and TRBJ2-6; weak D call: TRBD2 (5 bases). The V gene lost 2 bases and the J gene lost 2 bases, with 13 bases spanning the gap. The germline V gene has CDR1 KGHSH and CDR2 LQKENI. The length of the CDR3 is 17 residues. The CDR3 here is CASSPDDIGTGANVLTF. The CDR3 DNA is TGTGCCAGCTCACCAGACGACATCGGGACTGGGGCCAACGTCCTGACTTTC.

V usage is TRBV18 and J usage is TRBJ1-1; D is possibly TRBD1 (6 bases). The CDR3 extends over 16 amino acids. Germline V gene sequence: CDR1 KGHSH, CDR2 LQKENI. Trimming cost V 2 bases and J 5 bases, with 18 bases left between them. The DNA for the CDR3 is TGTGCCAGCTCACCAGGGGTTTCTACAGGGTGGACTGAAGCTTTCTTT. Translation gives CASSPGVSTGWTEAFF.

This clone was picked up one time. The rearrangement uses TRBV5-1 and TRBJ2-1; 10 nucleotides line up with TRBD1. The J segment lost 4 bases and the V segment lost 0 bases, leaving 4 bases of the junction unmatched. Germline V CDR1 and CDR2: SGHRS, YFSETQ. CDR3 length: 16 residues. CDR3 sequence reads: CASSLAGQGSYNEQFF. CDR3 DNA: TGCGCCAGCAGCTTGGCGGGACAGGGGTCTTACAATGAGCAGTTCTTC.

Written as DNA, the CDR3 is TGTGCCAGCAGTTACTCGACACGGGGGTTGAGAGAGACCCAGTACTTC. Translating gives CASSYSTRGLRETQYF. This chain joins TRBV6-5 and TRBJ2-5; D possibly corresponds to TRBD2 (6 bases). Germline values: CDR1 MNHEY, CDR2 SVGAGI. Trimming shortened V by 0 bases and J by 4 bases, and 15 bases separated the two germline ends. The CDR3 spans 16 residues.

The CDR3 loop reads CASSSTQGVTYEQYF. The DNA of the CDR3 is TGCGCCAGCAGCTCGACGCAGGGTGTGACCTACGAGCAGTACTTC. This sequence joins TRBV5-1 and TRBJ2-7; D is possibly TRBD1 (5 bases). This CDR3 is 15 amino acids long. With 3 bases removed from V and 2 bases from J, the gap between germline ends came to 15 bases. CDR1 and CDR2 from the germline V gene are SGHRS and YFSETQ.

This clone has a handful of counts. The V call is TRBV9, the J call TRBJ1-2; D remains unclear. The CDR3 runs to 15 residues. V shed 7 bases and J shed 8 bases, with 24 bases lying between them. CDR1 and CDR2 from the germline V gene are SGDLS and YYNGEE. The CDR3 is CASGWSTQALGGYTF. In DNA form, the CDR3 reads TGTGCCAGCGGGTGGAGCACCCAAGCCTTAGGAGGCTACACCTTC.

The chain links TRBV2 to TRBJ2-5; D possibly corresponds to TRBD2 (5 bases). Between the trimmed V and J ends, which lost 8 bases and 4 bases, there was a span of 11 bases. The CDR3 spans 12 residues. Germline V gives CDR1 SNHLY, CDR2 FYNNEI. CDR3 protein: CASGLSGETQYF. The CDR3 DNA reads TGTGCCAGCGGACTTAGTGGAGAGACCCAGTACTTC.

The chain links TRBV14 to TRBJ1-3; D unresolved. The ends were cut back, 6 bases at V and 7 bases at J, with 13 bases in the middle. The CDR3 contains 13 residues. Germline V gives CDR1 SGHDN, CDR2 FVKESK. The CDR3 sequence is CASSAGLGNTIYF. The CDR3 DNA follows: TGTGCCAGCAGTGCCGGACTGGGGAACACCATATATTTT.

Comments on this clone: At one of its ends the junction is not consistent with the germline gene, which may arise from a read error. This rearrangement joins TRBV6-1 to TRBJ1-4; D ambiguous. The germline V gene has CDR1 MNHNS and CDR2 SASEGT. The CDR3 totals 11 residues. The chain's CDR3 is CASSATVVVLF. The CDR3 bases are TGTGCCAGCAGTGCGACTGTGGTTGTCCTATTT.

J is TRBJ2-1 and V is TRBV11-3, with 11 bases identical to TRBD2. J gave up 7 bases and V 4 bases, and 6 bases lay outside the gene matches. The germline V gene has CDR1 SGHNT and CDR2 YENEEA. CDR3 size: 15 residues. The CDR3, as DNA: TGTGCCAGCAGCTCAGTAGCGGGGGGGCGGAATGAGCAGTTCTTC. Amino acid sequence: CASSSVAGGRNEQFF.

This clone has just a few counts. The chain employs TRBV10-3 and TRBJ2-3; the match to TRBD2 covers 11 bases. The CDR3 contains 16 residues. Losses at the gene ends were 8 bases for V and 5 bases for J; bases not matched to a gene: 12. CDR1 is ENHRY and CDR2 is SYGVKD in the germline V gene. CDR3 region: CAISDLAGGRGDTQYF. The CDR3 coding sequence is TGTGCCATCTCTGATTTAGCGGGGGGGCGGGGAGATACGCAGTATTTT.

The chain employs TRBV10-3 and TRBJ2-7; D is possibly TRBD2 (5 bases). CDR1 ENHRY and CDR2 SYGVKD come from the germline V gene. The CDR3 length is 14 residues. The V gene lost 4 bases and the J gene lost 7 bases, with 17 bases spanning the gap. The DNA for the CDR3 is TGTGCCATCAGTGCGGGATTGGGGTCTTGGGAGCAGTACTTC. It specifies CAISAGLGSWEQYF.

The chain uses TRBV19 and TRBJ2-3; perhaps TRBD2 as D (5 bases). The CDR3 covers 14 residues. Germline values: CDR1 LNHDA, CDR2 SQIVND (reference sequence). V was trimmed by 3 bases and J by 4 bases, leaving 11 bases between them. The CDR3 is CASSIFGVADTQYF. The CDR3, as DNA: TGTGCCAGTAGTATTTTCGGGGTTGCAGATACGCAGTATTTT.

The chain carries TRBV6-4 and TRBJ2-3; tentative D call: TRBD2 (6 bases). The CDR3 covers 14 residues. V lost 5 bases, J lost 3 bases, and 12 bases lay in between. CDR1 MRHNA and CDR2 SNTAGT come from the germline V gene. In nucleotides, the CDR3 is TGTGCCAGCAGTAAGTCGGAGGGGACAGATACGCAGTATTTT. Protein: CASSKSEGTDTQYF.

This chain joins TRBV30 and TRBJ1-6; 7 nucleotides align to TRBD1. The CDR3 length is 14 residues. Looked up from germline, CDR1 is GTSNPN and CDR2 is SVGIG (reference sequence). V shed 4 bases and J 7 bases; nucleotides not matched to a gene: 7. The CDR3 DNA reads TGTGCCTGGACCTCGACAGGGCCGAATTCACCCCTCCACTTT. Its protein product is CAWTSTGPNSPLHF.

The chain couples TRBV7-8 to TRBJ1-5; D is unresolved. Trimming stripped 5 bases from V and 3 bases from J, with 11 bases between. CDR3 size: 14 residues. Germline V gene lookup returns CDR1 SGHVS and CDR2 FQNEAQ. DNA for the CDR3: TGTGCCAGCAGCCCCCACGAGAACAATCAGCCCCAGCATTTT. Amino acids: CASSPHENNQPQHF.

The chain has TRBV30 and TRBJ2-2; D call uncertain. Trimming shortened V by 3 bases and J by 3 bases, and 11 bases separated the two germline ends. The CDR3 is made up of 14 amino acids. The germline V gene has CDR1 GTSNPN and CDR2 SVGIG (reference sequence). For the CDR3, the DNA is TGTGCCTGGAGCCCCAGGCCCGACACCGGGGAGCTGTTTTTT. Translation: CAWSPRPDTGELFF.

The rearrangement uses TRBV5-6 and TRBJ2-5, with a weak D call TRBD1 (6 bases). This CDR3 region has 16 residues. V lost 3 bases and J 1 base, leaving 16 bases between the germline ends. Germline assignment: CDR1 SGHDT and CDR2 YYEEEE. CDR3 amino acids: CASSWVGTTIQETQYF. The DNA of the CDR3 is TGTGCCAGCAGCTGGGTCGGGACAACCATCCAAGAGACCCAGTACTTC.

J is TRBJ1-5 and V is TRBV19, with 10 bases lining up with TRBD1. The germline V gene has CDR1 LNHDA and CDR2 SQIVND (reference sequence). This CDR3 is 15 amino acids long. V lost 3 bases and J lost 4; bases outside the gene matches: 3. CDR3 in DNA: TGTGCCAGTAGTATGGGGGGACAGGGGAATCAGCCCCAGCATTTT. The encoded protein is CASSMGGQGNQPQHF.

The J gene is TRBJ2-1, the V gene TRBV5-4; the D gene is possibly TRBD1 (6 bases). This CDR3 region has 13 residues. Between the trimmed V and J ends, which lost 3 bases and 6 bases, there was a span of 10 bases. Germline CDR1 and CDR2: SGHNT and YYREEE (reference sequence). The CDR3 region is CASSYVTGNEQFF. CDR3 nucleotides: TGTGCCAGCAGCTACGTGACAGGCAATGAGCAGTTCTTC.